This T cell receptor (beta chain) was recorded in a study of control samples from healthy donors and cancer patients. This CDR3 spans 13 amino acids. CDR1 and CDR2 (germline): SNHLY, FYNNEI. Trimming removed 7 bases at V and 4 bases at J, with 13 bases between. This table comes from immunoSEQ multiplex PCR, and its TCRdb copy is limited to in-frame clones, with some not included. The sample consists of about 180,000 clones, around 90% of them appearing once. The TCR was taken from a man aged 30 to 45 in good health. The chain carries TRBV2 and TRBJ1-1; no reliable D call. The sample was blood. The CDR3 loop is CASNQRKFTEAFF. DNA of the CDR3: TGTGCCAGCAACCAAAGGAAGTTCACTGAAGCTTTCTTT.